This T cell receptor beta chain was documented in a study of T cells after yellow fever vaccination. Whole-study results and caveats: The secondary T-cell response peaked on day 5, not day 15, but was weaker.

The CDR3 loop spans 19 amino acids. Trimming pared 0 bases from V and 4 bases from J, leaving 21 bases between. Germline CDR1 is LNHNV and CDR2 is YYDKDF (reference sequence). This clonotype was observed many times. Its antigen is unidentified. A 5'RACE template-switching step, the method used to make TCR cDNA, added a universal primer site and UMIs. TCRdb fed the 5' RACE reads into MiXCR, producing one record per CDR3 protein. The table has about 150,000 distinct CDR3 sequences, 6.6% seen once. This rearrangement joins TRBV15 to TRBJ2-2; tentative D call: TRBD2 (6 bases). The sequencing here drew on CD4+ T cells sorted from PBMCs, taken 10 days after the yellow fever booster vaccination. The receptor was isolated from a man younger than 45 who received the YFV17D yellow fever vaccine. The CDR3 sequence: CATSRDRNSGAHFTGELFF. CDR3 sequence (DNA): TGTGCCACCAGCAGAGATCGAAATAGCGGCGCACATTTCACCGGGGAGCTGTTTTTT.